These 31 T cell receptor beta chains originate from one sample sequenced in a study of blood T cell repertoires in COVID-19. Measured with immunoSEQ multiplex PCR; TCRdb has only the in-frame clones, and not every one. Of some 200,000 clones listed, roughly 79% are singletons. The sequencing sample was made of peripheral blood. These receptors were taken from a human donor with acute or convalescent COVID-19. The donor label of this sample is uncertain.

The rearrangement joins TRBV7-6 to TRBJ2-3, with D unresolved. The V gene's germline CDR1 is SGHVS and CDR2 FNYEAQ. Trimming left V 2 bases short and J 1 base short, with 10 bases between. The CDR3 length is 15 residues. The CDR3 bases are TGTGCCAGCAGCTTACTAGTTAAGGGCACAGATACGCAGTATTTT. It specifies CASSLLVKGTDTQYF.

The gene calls are TRBV18 and TRBJ2-6; TRBD1 agrees at 8 bases. This CDR3 region has 17 residues. V was pared by 3 bases and J by 1 base, with 5 bases of the junction left unmatched. Germline values: CDR1 KGHSH, CDR2 LQKENI. The CDR3 loop reads CASSPITGGSGANVLTF. CDR3 coding DNA: TGTGCCAGCTCACCTATAACAGGGGGATCTGGGGCCAACGTCCTGACTTTC. The whole variable domain, remainder taken from reference TRBV18 and TRBJ2-6, is NAGVMQNPRHLVRRRGQEARLRCSPMKGHSHVYWYRQLPEEGLKFMVYLQKENIIDESGMPKERFSAEFPKEGPSILRIQQVVRGDSAAYFCASSPITGGSGANVLTFGAGSRLTVL.

This chain joins TRBV27 and TRBJ1-3, with a possible D match to TRBD1 (6 bases). Germline CDR1 and CDR2: MNHEY and SMNVEV (reference sequence). The CDR3 consists of 17 residues. The V end was cut by 5 bases, the J end by 0 bases, with 17 bases between. CDR3 coding DNA: TGTGCCAGCAGTAGAGAGACAGGCTCTACCTCTGGAAACACCATATATTTT. Translated, it gives CASSRETGSTSGNTIYF.

The CDR3 sequence is CASKDSGSLTDTQYF. The CDR3 nucleotides read TGCGCCAGCAAGGATAGCGGGAGCCTTACAGATACGCAGTATTTT. The rearrangement joins TRBV5-1 to TRBJ2-3, with 9 bases lining up with TRBD2. The CDR3 extends over 15 amino acids. Unmatched junction bases numbered 8, after V lost 6 bases and J lost 3 bases. The germline gives CDR1 SGHRS, CDR2 YFSETQ.

The V gene is TRBV5-4, the J gene TRBJ1-2; TRBD1 aligns across 8 bases. V shed 4 bases and J 7 bases; nucleotides not matched to a gene: 12. Germline-derived CDR1 and CDR2 are SGHNT and YYREEE (reference sequence). The CDR3 totals 15 residues. CDR3 nucleotides: TGTGCCAGCAGCGTGCCGACCCAGGGGGCGCTTGGCTACACCTTC. Its protein is CASSVPTQGALGYTF.

This rearrangement joins TRBV6-2 or TRBV6-3 to TRBJ2-5, with TRBD2 matching over 12 bases. Germline V gives CDR1 MNHEY, CDR2 SVGEGT. The CDR3 is 16 residues long. V lost 6 bases, J lost 5 bases, and 10 bases stayed unmatched. CDR3 bases: TGTGCCAGCAGCCCCGCGGCCCTAGCGGGAGGGGAGACCCAGTACTTC. This translates into CASSPAALAGGETQYF.

The chain uses TRBV5-4 and TRBJ2-7; TRBD1 matches 7 bases. V lost 0 bases, J lost 4 bases, and 7 bases stayed unmatched. The CDR3 consists of 15 residues. Looked up from germline, CDR1 is SGHNT and CDR2 is YYREEE (reference sequence). CDR3 in DNA: TGTGCCAGCAGCTTGGGGCAGGGGGTGATGTACGAGCAGTACTTC. Its protein product is CASSLGQGVMYEQYF.

This clone was recorded once. In DNA form, the CDR3 reads TGTGCCAGCAGCCAAGAGCGGGTTTTAGGCTACACCTTC. Protein sequence: CASSQERVLGYTF. The V and J genes are TRBV3-1 (or the pseudogene TRBV3-2) and TRBJ1-2; D not certain. CDR1 and CDR2 (germline): LGHDT, YNNKEL (reference sequence). CDR3 length: 13 residues. V shed 0 bases and J shed 8 bases, with 10 bases lying between them.

The V call is TRBV5-1, the J call TRBJ1-6; D is perhaps TRBD1 (6 bases). The CDR3 loop spans 13 amino acids. Germline lookup yields CDR1 SGHRS and CDR2 YFSETQ. V lost 5 bases, J lost 5 bases, and 8 bases lay in between. DNA of the CDR3: TGCGCCAGCAGGGCAGGGGATAATTCACCCCTCCACTTT. Residues: CASRAGDNSPLHF. The full variable domain, in which reference TRBV5-1 and TRBJ1-6 provide the parts outside the CDR3, is KAGVTQTPRYLIKTRGQQVTLSCSPISGHRSVSWYQQTPGQGLQFLFEYFSETQRNKGNFPGRFSGRQFSNSRSEMNVSTLELGDSALYLCASRAGDNSPLHFGNGTRLTVT.

This CDR3 reads CASSIGERQQTLSSYNEQFF. For the CDR3, the DNA is TGTGCCAGTAGTATAGGGGAGCGCCAACAGACCTTGAGCTCCTACAATGAGCAGTTCTTC. V is TRBV19 and J is TRBJ2-1, with TRBD2 as a possible D gene (5 bases). The V gene's germline CDR1 is LNHDA and CDR2 SQIVND (reference sequence). This CDR3 region has 20 residues. Between the trimmed V and J ends, which lost 1 base and 0 bases, there was a span of 22 bases.

This chain links TRBV5-1 with TRBJ1-6, with D maybe TRBD1 (6 bases). V was trimmed by 0 bases and J by 6 bases, leaving 10 bases between them. CDR3 length: 15 residues. Germline assignment: CDR1 SGHRS and CDR2 YFSETQ. CDR3 region: CASSLAVGGNSPLHF. The CDR3 nucleotides read TGCGCCAGCAGCTTGGCCGTAGGGGGTAATTCACCCCTCCACTTT.

The V call is TRBV5-1, the J call TRBJ1-2; the match to TRBD1 covers 9 bases. Germline trimming cut 0 bases from V and 8 bases from J; bases unmatched to any gene: 5. The CDR3 runs to 14 residues. Germline CDR1 SGHRS, CDR2 YFSETQ. The CDR3 region is CASSLGTGGQGYTF. In nucleotides, the CDR3 is TGCGCCAGCAGCTTGGGAACAGGGGGCCAGGGCTACACCTTC.

The gene calls are TRBV3-1 (or the pseudogene TRBV3-2) and TRBJ1-5, with D maybe TRBD1 (5 bases). The CDR3 has 14 amino acids. Trimming cost V 1 base and J 7 bases, with 11 bases left between them. Per the germline V gene, CDR1 is LGHDT and CDR2 is YNNKEL (reference sequence). The CDR3 sequence is CASSQGAGGQPQHF. CDR3 bases: TGTGCCAGCAGCCAAGGAGCGGGGGGGCAGCCCCAGCATTTT.

This chain joins TRBV5-6 and TRBJ2-7; 12 bases fit TRBD2. The CDR3 totals 14 residues. Trimming removed 4 bases from V and 6 bases from J; junction bases left unmatched: 5. CDR1 and CDR2 from the germline V gene are SGHDT and YYEEEE. The CDR3 DNA reads as TGTGCCAGCAGCACGACTAGCGGGAGTCTCGAGCAGTACTTC. This codes for CASSTTSGSLEQYF.

The chain is built from TRBV6-6 and TRBJ2-7; 14 positions match TRBD2. The CDR3 extends over 16 amino acids. From germline, CDR1 is MNHNY and CDR2 SVGAGI (reference sequence). V lost 6 bases and J lost 7; bases outside the gene matches: 11. This chain's CDR3 is CASRLLGTSGRGEQYF. The CDR3 region has the DNA TGTGCCAGCAGACTACTAGGGACTAGCGGGAGAGGGGAGCAGTACTTC.

There are a few counts of this clone. The sample has other DNA sequences that encode this CDR3 too. The rearrangement uses TRBV3-1 (or the pseudogene TRBV3-2) and TRBJ1-1; no clear D gene. V was clipped by 1 base and J by 2 bases, with 5 bases between them. The CDR3 sequence is 13 residues long. Germline CDR1 and CDR2: LGHDT and YNNKEL (reference sequence). The CDR3 loop is CASSQGANTEAFF. For the CDR3, the DNA is TGTGCCAGCAGCCAAGGGGCTAACACTGAAGCTTTCTTT.

This clone was detected only a few times. This rearrangement joins TRBV19 to TRBJ2-1; D is unresolved. The CDR3 length is 11 residues. Trimming shortened V by 1 base and J by 7 bases, and 2 bases separated the two germline ends. Germline V gives CDR1 LNHDA, CDR2 SQIVND (reference sequence). CDR3 bases: TGTGCCAGTAGTATAGTAAATGAGCAGTTCTTC. The encoded protein is CASSIVNEQFF.

This chain connects TRBV19 to TRBJ2-3; 7 nucleotides match TRBD1. CDR3 length: 15 residues. Germline CDR1 reads LNHDA; CDR2 reads SQIVND (reference sequence). V was clipped by 9 bases and J by 5 bases; unmatched bases: 14. In DNA form, the CDR3 reads TGTGCCAGCGTAGACAGGGAATCCTCTCAAGATACGCAGTATTTT. Translated: CASVDRESSQDTQYF.

The chain employs TRBV6-4 and TRBJ2-1; 10 bases agree with TRBD2. The CDR3 covers 15 residues. V lost 0 bases to trimming and J lost 5 bases; unmatched junction nucleotides: 1. Germline values: CDR1 MRHNA, CDR2 SNTAGT. The CDR3 coding sequence is TGTGCCAGCAGTGACTCAACTAGCGGGAACAATGAGCAGTTCTTC. Amino acid sequence: CASSDSTSGNNEQFF.

The chain combines TRBV30 with TRBJ2-1; 9 bases map to TRBD2. This CDR3 comprises 13 residues. The germline V gene encodes CDR1 GTSNPN and CDR2 SVGIG (reference sequence). The V gene end was trimmed by 8 bases and the J gene end by 10 bases; junction bases not matched to a gene: 12. The CDR3 here is CAGAAGGGFEQFF. CDR3 in DNA: TGTGCCGGGGCGGCGGGAGGGGGTTTCGAGCAGTTCTTC.

In DNA, the CDR3 is TGTGCCAGCAGCCGCTATAACACAGATACGCAGTATTTT. Protein product: CASSRYNTDTQYF. The V and J genes are TRBV7-3 and TRBJ2-3; D remains ambiguous. V shed 5 bases and J shed 2 bases, with 8 bases lying between them. Germline CDR1 is SGHTA and CDR2 is FQGTGA. CDR3 length: 13 residues.

This chain joins TRBV9 and TRBJ1-1; D ambiguous. Germline lookup yields CDR1 SGDLS and CDR2 YYNGEE. This CDR3 is built from 15 residues. Trimming stripped 0 bases from V and 0 bases from J, with 9 bases between. The DNA for the CDR3 is TGTGCCAGCAGCGTAGCTGCAGGTATGAACACTGAAGCTTTCTTT. It translates to CASSVAAGMNTEAFF.

This clone showed up just once. The genes are TRBV7-2 and TRBJ2-7, with D perhaps TRBD1 (6 bases). The CDR3 has 16 amino acids. Per germline, CDR1 SGHTA and CDR2 FQGNSA. The V gene lost 2 bases and the J gene lost 3 bases, with 17 bases spanning the gap. This CDR3 reads CASSLQWAGAGYEQYF. The CDR3 DNA reads as TGTGCCAGCAGCTTACAGTGGGCAGGGGCTGGCTACGAGCAGTACTTC.

V gene TRBV19 combines with J gene TRBJ1-1; TRBD1 aligns across 8 bases. Trimming removed 0 bases from V and 0 bases from J; junction bases left unmatched: 3. The germline V gene has CDR1 LNHDA and CDR2 SQIVND (reference sequence). This CDR3 comprises 16 residues. As DNA, the CDR3 is TGTGCCAGTAGTATAGAGGACAGGGTGATGAACACTGAAGCTTTCTTT. This sequence encodes CASSIEDRVMNTEAFF.

The chain links TRBV4-1 to TRBJ2-1, with D perhaps TRBD2 (5 bases). CDR3 length: 16 amino acids. V was cut by 0 bases and J by 0 bases, with 9 bases left in between. Germline CDR1 and CDR2: MGHRA and YSYEKL. The CDR3 region is CASSQEAGNSYNEQFF. The CDR3 DNA reads as TGCGCCAGCAGCCAAGAGGCGGGCAACTCCTACAATGAGCAGTTCTTC.

This clone was observed a few times. The rearrangement links TRBV4-2 to TRBJ2-2, with 8 bases matching TRBD2. Germline V gives CDR1 LGHNA, CDR2 YNFKEQ. CDR3 length equals 16 residues. V was pared by 2 bases and J by 5 bases, with 7 bases of the junction left unmatched. The CDR3 region has the DNA TGTGCCAGCAGCCAAAAACCAGCGGGAGCAACCGGGGAGCTGTTTTTT. Its protein product is CASSQKPAGATGELFF.

V gene TRBV3-1 (or the pseudogene TRBV3-2) combines with J gene TRBJ2-1, with TRBD2 matching 10 bases. The germline CDR1 and CDR2 sequences are LGHDT and YNNKEL (reference sequence). V lost 2 bases and J lost 7; bases outside the gene matches: 8. CDR3 length equals 16 residues. The CDR3 is CASSQPLGLAVNEQFF. The CDR3 DNA sequence: TGTGCCAGCAGCCAACCCCTTGGACTAGCGGTAAATGAGCAGTTCTTC.

J is TRBJ2-5 and V is TRBV14; no definite D call. The germline gives CDR1 SGHDN, CDR2 FVKESK. CDR3 length: 13 amino acids. The V end lost 1 base, the J end lost 5 bases, and 8 bases lay between the germline ends. CDR3 sequence (DNA): TGTGCCAGCAGCCAAGCGAGCAGGGAGACCCAGTACTTC. Its translation is CASSQASRETQYF.

This clone was detected only a few times. The chain uses TRBV7-9 and TRBJ2-5; 10 bases agree with TRBD2. Trimming at V came to 5 bases and at J to 2 bases, leaving 8 bases not matched to a gene. Germline assignment: CDR1 SEHNR and CDR2 FQNEAQ (reference sequence). The CDR3 is 16 amino acids. The CDR3 loop reads CASSRTSGRGQETQYF. The CDR3 DNA sequence: TGTGCCAGCAGCCGAACGAGCGGGAGGGGACAAGAGACCCAGTACTTC.

The chain couples TRBV2 to TRBJ2-2; 8 positions match TRBD2. Germline CDR1 is SNHLY and CDR2 is FYNNEI. This CDR3 contains 15 residues. The V and J ends lost 7 bases and 5 bases, in that order; junction bases with no gene match: 9. The DNA of the CDR3 is TGTGCCAGCACAAGCGGGAGCGGAGGTACCGGGGAGCTGTTTTTT. The encoded protein is CASTSGSGGTGELFF.

This clone was counted only a few times. CDR3 protein: CASSPGLVSTEAFF. The CDR3 bases are TGTGCCAGCAGCCCAGGACTAGTCAGCACTGAAGCTTTCTTT. This chain joins TRBV9 and TRBJ1-1; no clear D. This CDR3 spans 14 amino acids. V shed 4 bases and J shed 4 bases, with 14 bases lying between them. The germline V gene encodes CDR1 SGDLS and CDR2 YYNGEE.